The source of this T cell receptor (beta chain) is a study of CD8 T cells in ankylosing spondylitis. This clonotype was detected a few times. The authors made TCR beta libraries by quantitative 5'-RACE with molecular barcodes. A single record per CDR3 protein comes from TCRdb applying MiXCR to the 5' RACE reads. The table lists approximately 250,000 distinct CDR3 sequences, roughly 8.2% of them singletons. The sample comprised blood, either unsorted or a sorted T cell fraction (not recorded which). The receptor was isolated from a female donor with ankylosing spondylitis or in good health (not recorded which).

CDR3 sequence: CASSRAQWGDSYEQYF. CDR3 DNA sequence: TGTGCCAGCAGCCGAGCCCAGTGGGGGGACTCCTACGAGCAGTACTTC. This chain connects TRBV14 to TRBJ2-7; TRBD2 might be the D (6 bases). This CDR3 region has 16 residues. Germline V CDR1 and CDR2: SGHDN, FVKESK. Trimming pared 4 bases from V and 0 bases from J, leaving 16 bases between. Based on the CDR3 plus reference TRBV14 and TRBJ2-7, the full variable domain is EAGVTQFPSHSVIEKGQTVTLRCDPISGHDNLYWYRRVMGKEIKFLLHFVKESKQDESGMPNNRFLAERTGGTYSTLKVQPAELEDSGVYFCASSRAQWGDSYEQYFGPGTRLTVT.